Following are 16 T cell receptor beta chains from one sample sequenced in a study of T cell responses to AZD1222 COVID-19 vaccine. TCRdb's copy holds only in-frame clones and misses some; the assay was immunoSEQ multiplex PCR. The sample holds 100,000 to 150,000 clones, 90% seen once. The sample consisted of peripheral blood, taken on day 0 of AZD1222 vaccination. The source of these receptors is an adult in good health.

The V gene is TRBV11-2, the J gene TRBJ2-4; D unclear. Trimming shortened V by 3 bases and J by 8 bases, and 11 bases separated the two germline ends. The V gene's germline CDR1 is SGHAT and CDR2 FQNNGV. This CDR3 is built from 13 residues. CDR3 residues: CASSLAPRDIQYF. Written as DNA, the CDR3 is TGTGCCAGCAGCTTGGCCCCTAGGGACATTCAGTACTTC.

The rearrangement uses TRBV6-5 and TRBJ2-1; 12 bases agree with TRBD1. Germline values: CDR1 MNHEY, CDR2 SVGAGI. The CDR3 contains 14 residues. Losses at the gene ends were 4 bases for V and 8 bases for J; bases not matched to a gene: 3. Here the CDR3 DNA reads TGTGCCAGCAGTTCCGGGACAGGGGGCTATGAGCAGTTCTTC. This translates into CASSSGTGGYEQFF.

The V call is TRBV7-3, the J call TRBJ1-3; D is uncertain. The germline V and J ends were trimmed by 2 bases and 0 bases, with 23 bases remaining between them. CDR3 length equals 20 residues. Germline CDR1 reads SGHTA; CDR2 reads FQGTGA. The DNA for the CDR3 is TGTGCCAGCAGCTTAGAATATTGGAAGACAAGTGAATACTCTGGAAACACCATATATTTT. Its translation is CASSLEYWKTSEYSGNTIYF.

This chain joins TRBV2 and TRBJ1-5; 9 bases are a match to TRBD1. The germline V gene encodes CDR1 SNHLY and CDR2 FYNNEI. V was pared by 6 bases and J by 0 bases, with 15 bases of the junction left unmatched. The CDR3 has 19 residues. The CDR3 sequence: CASRIGRQGVDFSNQPQHF. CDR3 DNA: TGTGCCAGCAGGATAGGGAGACAGGGGGTTGATTTTAGCAATCAGCCCCAGCATTTT.

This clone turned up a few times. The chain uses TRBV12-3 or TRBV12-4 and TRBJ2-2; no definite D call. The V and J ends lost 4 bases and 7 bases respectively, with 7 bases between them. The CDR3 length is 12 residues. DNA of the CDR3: TGTGCCAGCAGTTGGAGTAACGGGGAGCTGTTTTTT. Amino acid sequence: CASSWSNGELFF.

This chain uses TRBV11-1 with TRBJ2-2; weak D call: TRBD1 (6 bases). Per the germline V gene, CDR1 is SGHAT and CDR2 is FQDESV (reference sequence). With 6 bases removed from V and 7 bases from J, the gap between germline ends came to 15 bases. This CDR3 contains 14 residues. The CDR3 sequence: CASSVQGGHGELFF. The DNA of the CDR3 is TGTGCCAGCAGTGTTCAAGGGGGTCACGGGGAGCTGTTTTTT.

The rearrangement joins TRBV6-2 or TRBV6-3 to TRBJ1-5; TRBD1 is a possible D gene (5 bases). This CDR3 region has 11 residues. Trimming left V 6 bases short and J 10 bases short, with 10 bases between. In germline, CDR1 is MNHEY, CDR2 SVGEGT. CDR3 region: CASSLGGPQHF. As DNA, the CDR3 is TGTGCCAGCAGCTTGGGGGGACCCCAGCATTTT.

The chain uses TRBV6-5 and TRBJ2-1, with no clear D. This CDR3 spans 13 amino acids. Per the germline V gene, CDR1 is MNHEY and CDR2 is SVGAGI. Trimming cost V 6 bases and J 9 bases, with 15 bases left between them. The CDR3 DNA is TGTGCCAGCAGCCCAAACAACGTGGGTGAGCAGTTCTTC. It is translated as CASSPNNVGEQFF.

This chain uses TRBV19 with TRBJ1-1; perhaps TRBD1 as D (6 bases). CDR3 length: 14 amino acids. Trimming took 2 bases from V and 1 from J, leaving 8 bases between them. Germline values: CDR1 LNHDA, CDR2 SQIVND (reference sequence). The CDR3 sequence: CASSIRGANTEAFF. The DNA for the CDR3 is TGTGCCAGTAGTATACGGGGGGCGAACACTGAAGCTTTCTTT.

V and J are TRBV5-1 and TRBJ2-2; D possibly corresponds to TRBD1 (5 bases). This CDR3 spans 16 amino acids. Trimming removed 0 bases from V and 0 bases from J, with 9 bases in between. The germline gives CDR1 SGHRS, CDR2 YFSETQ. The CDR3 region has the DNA TGCGCCAGCAGCTTGGTGGTAGGGGCGAACACCGGGGAGCTGTTTTTT. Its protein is CASSLVVGANTGELFF.

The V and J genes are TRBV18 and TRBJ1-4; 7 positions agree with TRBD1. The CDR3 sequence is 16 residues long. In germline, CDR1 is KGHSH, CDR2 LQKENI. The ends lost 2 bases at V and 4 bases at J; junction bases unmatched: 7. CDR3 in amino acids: CASSPIGTDLNEKLFF. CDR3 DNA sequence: TGTGCCAGCTCACCAATAGGGACAGACCTTAATGAAAAACTGTTTTTT. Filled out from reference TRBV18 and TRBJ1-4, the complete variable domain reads NAGVMQNPRHLVRRRGQEARLRCSPMKGHSHVYWYRQLPEEGLKFMVYLQKENIIDESGMPKERFSAEFPKEGPSILRIQQVVRGDSAAYFCASSPIGTDLNEKLFFGSGTQLSVL.

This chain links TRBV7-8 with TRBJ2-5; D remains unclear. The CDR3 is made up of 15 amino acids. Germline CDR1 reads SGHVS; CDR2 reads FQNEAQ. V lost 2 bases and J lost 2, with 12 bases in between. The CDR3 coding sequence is TGTGCCAGCAGCTTATTAAAGGGTGGGCAAGAGACCCAGTACTTC. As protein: CASSLLKGGQETQYF.

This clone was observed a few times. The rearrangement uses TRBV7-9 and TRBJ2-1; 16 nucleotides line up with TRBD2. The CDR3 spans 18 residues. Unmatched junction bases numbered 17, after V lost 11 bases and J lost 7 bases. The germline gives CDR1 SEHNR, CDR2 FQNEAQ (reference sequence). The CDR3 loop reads CAGAPGTSGGARWNEQFF. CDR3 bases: TGTGCCGGGGCCCCCGGGACTAGCGGGGGGGCACGTTGGAATGAGCAGTTCTTC.

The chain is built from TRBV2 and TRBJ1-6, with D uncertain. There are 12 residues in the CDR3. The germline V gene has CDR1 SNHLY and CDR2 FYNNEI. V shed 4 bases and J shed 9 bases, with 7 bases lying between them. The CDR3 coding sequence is TGTGCCAGCAGTGGAGGGTTTTCACCCCTCCACTTT. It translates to CASSGGFSPLHF.

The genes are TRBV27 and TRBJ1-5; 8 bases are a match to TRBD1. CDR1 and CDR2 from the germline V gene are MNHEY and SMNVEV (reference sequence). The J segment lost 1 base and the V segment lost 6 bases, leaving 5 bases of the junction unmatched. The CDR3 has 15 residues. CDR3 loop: CASSHQGASNQPQHF. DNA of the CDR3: TGTGCCAGCAGCCATCAGGGGGCCAGCAATCAGCCCCAGCATTTT.

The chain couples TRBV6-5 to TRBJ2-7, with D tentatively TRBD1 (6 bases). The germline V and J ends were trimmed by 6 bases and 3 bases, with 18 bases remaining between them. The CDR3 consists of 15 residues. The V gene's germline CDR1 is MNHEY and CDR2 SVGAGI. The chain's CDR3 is CASRQGTASYYEQYF. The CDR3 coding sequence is TGTGCCAGCAGACAGGGAACAGCTTCGTACTACGAGCAGTACTTC.